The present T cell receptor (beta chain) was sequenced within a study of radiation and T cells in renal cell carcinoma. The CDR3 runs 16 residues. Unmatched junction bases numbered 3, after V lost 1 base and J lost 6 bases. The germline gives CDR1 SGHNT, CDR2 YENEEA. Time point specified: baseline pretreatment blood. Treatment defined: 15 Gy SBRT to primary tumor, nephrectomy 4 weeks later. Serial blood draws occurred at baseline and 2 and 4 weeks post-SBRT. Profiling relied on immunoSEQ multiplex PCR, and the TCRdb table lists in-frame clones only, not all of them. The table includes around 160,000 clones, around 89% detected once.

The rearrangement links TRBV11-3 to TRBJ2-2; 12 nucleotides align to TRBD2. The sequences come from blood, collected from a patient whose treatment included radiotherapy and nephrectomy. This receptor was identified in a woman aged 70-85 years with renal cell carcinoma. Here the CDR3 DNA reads TGTGCCAGCAGCTTAGCCCTAGCGGGGGGGCCCGGGGAGCTGTTTTTT. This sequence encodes CASSLALAGGPGELFF.